The T cell receptor (beta chain) described here comes from a study of blood T cell repertoires in COVID-19. The CDR3 extends over 11 amino acids. In germline, CDR1 is SQVTM, CDR2 ANQGSEA. The trim removed 6 bases at V and 8 bases at J, leaving 4 bases unmatched. TCRdb keeps only in-frame clones here, not all; method: immunoSEQ multiplex PCR. The sample has approximately 230,000 clones, 70% to 85% seen once; the top ten hold approximately 16%. This receptor was identified in a man in his forties who had recovered from COVID-19. Input material: PBMCs or T cells enriched from blood (not recorded which). The V call is TRBV29-1, the J call TRBJ1-2, with 9 nucleotides matching TRBD1. CDR3 bases: TGCAGCGTGGGGACAGGGCACGGCTACACCTTC. Translation gives CSVGTGHGYTF.